The source of this T cell receptor beta chain is a study of cytomegalovirus exposure and HLA in healthy donors. Study at large: The same platform was used for the 120 validation repertoires and the roughly 700 first-cohort repertoires, a later analysis reported. Findings and caveats of the study: A subsequent analysis found that TCR clusters from the first cohort also tended to co-occur in the 90 to 150 validation repertoires, with 90% to 95% of cluster scores above 0.

TCRdb's copy holds only in-frame clones and misses some; the assay was immunoSEQ multiplex PCR. The table has tens of thousands of clones, 85% to 95% seen once. Germline V gives CDR1 SGHTA, CDR2 FQGNSA. The length of the CDR3 is 13 residues. V shed 5 bases and J shed 5 bases, with 10 bases lying between them. A note on this clone: The antigen is undetermined.

The sample comprised PBMCs. The rearrangement uses TRBV7-2 and TRBJ1-5; D is unresolved. The receptor was derived from a woman in her late teens or twenties in good health and CMV-seronegative. The CDR3 loop reads CASSQVVYQPQHF. Here the CDR3 DNA reads TGTGCCAGCAGCCAGGTGGTCTATCAGCCCCAGCATTTT.